Listed below are T cell receptor beta chains from one sample, sequenced in a study of T cell responses to AZD1222 COVID-19 vaccine. Method: immunoSEQ multiplex PCR; TCRdb's copy keeps in-frame clones and lacks some. Found here are about 140,000 clones, over 85% of them singletons; the top ten hold about 5%. The sample consisted of peripheral blood, taken on day 0 of AZD1222 vaccination. The receptors stem from an adult in good health. The CDR3 runs from the conserved cysteine through the conserved F or W. The D gene is left open where the match is weak. Size is stated for part of the rows, as once, few or many counts, or as a class when the clone is expanded.

>TRBD1|-|TRBJ1-4|TRBV5-8
CASSTMTGSPDSTNEKLFF
TGTGCCAGCAGCACGATGACAGGGTCCCCAGATTCAACTAATGAAAAACTGTTTTTT
>TRBD1|-|TRBJ1-5|TRBV7-8
CASSFATGGSQPQHF
TGTGCCAGCAGCTTTGCGACAGGGGGCTCTCAGCCCCAGCATTTT
>-|-|TRBJ1-2|TRBV20-1
CSARYSAGYTF
TGCAGTGCTAGATACTCGGCTGGCTACACCTTC
>-|-|TRBJ2-7|TRBV13
CASSLGGLTDEQYF
TGTGCCAGCAGCTTAGGGGGCCTTACCGACGAGCAGTACTTC
>-|-|TRBJ1-4|TRBV19
CAAGERASNEKLFF
TGTGCCGCCGGGGAGAGGGCTTCTAATGAAAAACTGTTTTTT
>-|-|TRBJ1-5|TRBV27
CASSFVGRNQPQHF
TGTGCCAGCAGTTTCGTCGGCCGCAATCAGCCCCAGCATTTT
>-|-|TRBJ2-2|TRBV19
CASYTTNTGELFF
TGTGCCAGTTACACCACGAACACCGGGGAGCTGTTTTTT
>TRBD1|-|TRBJ1-4|TRBV6-6
CASSRTGEEANEKLFF
TGTGCCAGCAGCCGGACAGGGGAGGAAGCTAATGAAAAACTGTTTTTT
>-|-|TRBJ1-1|TRBV5-4
CASSLIENTEAFF
TGTGCCAGCAGCTTGATTGAGAACACTGAAGCTTTCTTT
>-|-|TRBJ2-5|TRBV6-5
CASSTGATQETQYF
TGTGCCAGCAGTACGGGAGCGACCCAAGAGACCCAGTACTTC
>TRBD2|-|TRBJ2-5|TRBV2
CASSRTSGKETQYF
TGTGCCAGCAGCCGGACTAGCGGGAAAGAGACCCAGTACTTC
>-|-|TRBJ2-1|TRBV11-3
CASSLVGTSYNEQFF
TGTGCCAGCAGCTTAGTCGGGACCTCCTACAATGAGCAGTTCTTC
>TRBD2|-|TRBJ2-7|TRBV11-1
CASSSGSGTSYEQYF
TGTGCCAGCAGCTCCGGTAGCGGGACGTCCTACGAGCAGTACTTC
>TRBD1|-|TRBJ2-7|TRBV5-1
CASSLGTGANSYEQYF
TGCGCCAGCAGCTTGGGGACAGGGGCCAACTCCTACGAGCAGTACTTC
>-|-|TRBJ2-3|TRBV7-9
CASSQTPPRLTDTQYF
TGTGCCAGCAGCCAGACTCCACCCAGACTAACAGATACGCAGTATTTT
>TRBD2|-|TRBJ2-1|TRBV5-1
CASSLGFSGRIEQFF
TGCGCCAGCAGCTTGGGGTTTAGCGGGAGGATTGAGCAGTTCTTC
>-|-|TRBJ2-7|TRBV24-1
CATSDTRAGGYEQYF
TGTGCCACCAGTGATACACGCGCAGGCGGGTACGAGCAGTACTTC
>-|few|TRBJ1-3|TRBV9
CASSVASGNGNTIYF
TGTGCCAGCAGCGTAGCTTCGGGTAATGGAAACACCATATATTTT
>-|-|TRBJ1-2|TRBV14
CASSRYEGGGIYGYTF
TGTGCCAGCAGCCGCTACGAAGGTGGGGGAATCTATGGCTACACCTTC
>-|-|TRBJ1-2|TRBV6-4
CASSDREGSLYGYTF
TGTGCCAGCAGTGACCGGGAGGGAAGCCTCTATGGCTACACCTTC
>-|-|TRBJ1-2|TRBV7-2
CASSLEGKGGYTF
TGTGCCAGCAGCTTAGAAGGAAAGGGTGGCTACACCTTC
>-|-|TRBJ2-7|TRBV5-1
CASSGTAGEQYF
TGCGCCAGCAGCGGTACAGCGGGCGAGCAGTACTTC
>TRBD2|-|TRBJ2-4|TRBV5-1
CASSLIAGGLAKNIQYF
TGCGCCAGCAGCTTAATAGCGGGAGGCCTGGCCAAAAACATTCAGTACTTC
>TRBD1|-|TRBJ2-7|TRBV18
CASSQGQGSYEQYF
TGTGCCAGCTCGCAAGGACAGGGGAGCTACGAGCAGTACTTC
>-|-|TRBJ2-7|TRBV5-1
CASSFQGSDEQYF
TGCGCCAGCAGCTTCCAGGGCTCCGACGAGCAGTACTTC
>-|-|TRBJ2-3|TRBV24-1
CATKRSTDTQYF
TGTGCCACCAAGCGTAGTACAGATACGCAGTATTTT
>-|-|TRBJ2-6|TRBV27
CASSYSGANVLTF
TGTGCCAGCAGCTACAGTGGGGCCAACGTCCTGACTTTC
>-|-|TRBJ1-5|TRBV19
CASSIWGNQPQHF
TGTGCCAGTAGTATTTGGGGCAATCAGCCCCAGCATTTT
>TRBD1|-|TRBJ2-7|TRBV10-3
CAIRPGQGGYEQYF
TGTGCCATCAGACCGGGACAGGGGGGTTACGAGCAGTACTTC
>-|-|TRBJ2-7|TRBV27
CASRRAGAYEQYF
TGTGCCAGCCGCAGGGCAGGGGCCTACGAGCAGTACTTC
>-|once|TRBJ2-5|TRBV7-9
CASSLFRGQQETQYF
TGTGCCAGCAGCCTCTTCCGGGGACAACAAGAGACCCAGTACTTC
>TRBD1|-|TRBJ1-1|TRBV19
CASSRDRVNTEAFF
TGTGCCAGTAGTAGGGACAGGGTGAACACTGAAGCTTTCTTT
>TRBD2|-|TRBJ2-3|TRBV5-1
CASSLGLAGVNTDTQYF
TGCGCCAGCAGCTTGGGTCTTGCGGGAGTGAACACAGATACGCAGTATTTT
>-|once|TRBJ2-1|TRBV11-2
CASSLDSHNEQFF
TGTGCCAGCAGCTTAGACTCCCACAATGAGCAGTTCTTC
>-|-|TRBJ1-5|TRBV7-2
CASSLKSTGSNQPQHF
TGTGCCAGCAGCTTAAAGTCTACAGGGAGCAATCAGCCCCAGCATTTT
>-|-|TRBJ2-1|TRBV9
CASSPGGNEQFF
TGTGCCAGCAGCCCTGGCGGGAATGAGCAGTTCTTC
>-|-|TRBJ2-1|TRBV19
CASSQGVNLNEQFF
TGTGCCAGTAGTCAAGGGGTGAACCTCAATGAGCAGTTCTTC
>-|-|TRBJ1-6|TRBV6-1
CASSEGPAGVYNSPLHF
TGTGCCAGCAGTGAAGGCCCCGCAGGGGTCTATAATTCACCCCTCCACTTT
>TRBD1|-|TRBJ1-6|TRBV18
CASSPETGENSPLHF
TGTGCCAGCTCACCAGAGACAGGGGAGAATTCACCCCTCCACTTT
>-|-|TRBJ1-2|TRBV3-1/TRBV3-2
CASSQGEGTGYTF
TGTGCCAGCAGCCAAGGTGAGGGCACTGGCTACACCTTC
>-|-|TRBJ2-3|TRBV11-2
CASSLRKGLTDTQYF
TGTGCCAGCAGCTTACGAAAAGGGCTCACAGATACGCAGTATTTT
>TRBD2|-|TRBJ2-3|TRBV4-2
CASSQATSGPSTDTQYF
TGTGCCAGCAGCCAAGCGACTAGCGGGCCTAGCACAGATACGCAGTATTTT
>-|-|TRBJ1-3|TRBV28
CASSLGHPSTGIYF
TGTGCCAGCAGTTTGGGACATCCCTCCACGGGCATATATTTT
>-|-|TRBJ1-2|TRBV2
CASRGDGIYGYTF
TGTGCCAGCAGGGGGGACGGAATCTATGGCTACACCTTC
>-|-|TRBJ2-2|TRBV5-1
CASSSDSSYTGELFF
TGCGCCAGCAGCTCCGACTCAAGCTACACCGGGGAGCTGTTTTTT